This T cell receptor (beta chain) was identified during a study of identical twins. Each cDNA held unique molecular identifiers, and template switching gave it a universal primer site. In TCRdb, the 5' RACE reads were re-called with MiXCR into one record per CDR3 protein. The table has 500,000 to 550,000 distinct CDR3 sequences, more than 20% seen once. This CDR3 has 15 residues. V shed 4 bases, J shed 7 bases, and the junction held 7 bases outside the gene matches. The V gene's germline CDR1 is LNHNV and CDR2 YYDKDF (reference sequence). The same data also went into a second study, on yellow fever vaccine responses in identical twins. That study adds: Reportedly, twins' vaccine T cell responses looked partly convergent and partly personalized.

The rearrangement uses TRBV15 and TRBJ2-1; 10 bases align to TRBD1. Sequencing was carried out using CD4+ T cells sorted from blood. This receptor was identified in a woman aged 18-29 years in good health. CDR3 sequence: CATSTGGTGENEQFF. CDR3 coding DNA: TGTGCCACCAGCACTGGAGGGACAGGGGAAAATGAGCAGTTCTTC.